A selection of T cell receptor beta chains follows, all from one sample in a study of T cell responses to AZD1222 COVID-19 vaccine. The method was immunoSEQ multiplex PCR; TCRdb's version includes in-frame clones alone and lacks a portion of them. The sample yields over 85,000 clones, roughly nine tenths seen once. The sequencing here drew on peripheral blood, taken on day 0 of AZD1222 vaccination. Receptors originate from an adult in good health. Each CDR3 is given with its conserved first and last residue. The D gene is left open where the match is weak. The listing skips clone size in some rows; elsewhere it reads once, few, many or a size class.

v_call,j_call,d_call,clone_size,cdr3_aa,cdr3_nt
TRBV3-1/TRBV3-2,TRBJ2-7,.,.,CASSHPSSSAHEQYF,TGTGCCAGCAGCCATCCGTCCTCCTCGGCCCACGAGCAGTACTTC
TRBV2,TRBJ1-5,TRBD1,.,CASSPVRTGMGTGSNQPQHF,TGTGCCAGCAGCCCAGTCCGGACAGGGATGGGAACTGGGAGCAATCAGCCCCAGCATTTT
TRBV27,TRBJ1-3,.,.,CASSKQASGNTIYF,TGTGCCAGCAGTAAACAGGCCTCTGGAAACACCATATATTTT
TRBV6-5,TRBJ1-5,.,.,CASSYSGQPQHF,TGTGCCAGCAGTTACTCGGGACAGCCCCAGCATTTT
TRBV7-2,TRBJ1-1,.,.,CASSLAGRMNTEAFF,TGTGCCAGCAGCTTGGCAGGTAGAATGAACACTGAAGCTTTCTTT
TRBV3-1/TRBV3-2,TRBJ1-2,.,.,CASSRPPGGLYGYTF,TGTGCCAGCAGTCGACCCCCGGGGGGACTCTATGGCTACACCTTC
TRBV7-8,TRBJ2-4,.,.,CASSSGEKNIQYF,TGTGCCAGCAGTTCTGGGGAGAAAAACATTCAGTACTTC
TRBV6-5,TRBJ2-1,TRBD1,.,CATSPDRSSYNEQFF,TGTGCCACCTCGCCGGACAGGAGCTCCTACAATGAGCAGTTCTTC
TRBV9,TRBJ1-1,.,.,CASSVDGGGPEAFF,TGTGCCAGCAGCGTAGATGGGGGAGGTCCTGAAGCTTTCTTT
TRBV6-5,TRBJ1-6,TRBD1,.,CASSSRGQTNSPLHF,TGTGCCAGCAGTTCCCGGGGACAGACAAATTCACCCCTCCACTTT
TRBV30,TRBJ1-6,.,.,CAWNPQGAYSNSPLHF,TGTGCCTGGAATCCCCAAGGAGCCTACTCTAATTCACCCCTCCACTTT
TRBV13,TRBJ2-1,TRBD2,.,CASRISGRFSYNEQFF,TGTGCCAGCAGGATTAGCGGGAGATTTTCCTACAATGAGCAGTTCTTC
TRBV27,TRBJ1-1,.,.,CASSSPREISAFF,TGTGCCAGCAGTTCCCCCAGGGAGATCTCAGCTTTCTTT
TRBV20-1,TRBJ1-1,.,.,CSASSRGFITEAFF,TGCAGTGCTAGTAGCAGGGGATTTATCACTGAAGCTTTCTTT
TRBV10-3,TRBJ1-4,.,.,CAISEMGTDNEKLFF,TGTGCCATCAGTGAGATGGGCACCGATAATGAAAAACTGTTTTTT
TRBV10-3,TRBJ2-7,TRBD2,.,CAISARLADHYEQYF,TGTGCCATCAGTGCCCGACTAGCGGATCACTACGAGCAGTACTTC
TRBV18,TRBJ1-5,.,.,CASSPVSTSISNQPQHF,TGTGCCAGCTCACCGGTCAGCACATCAATTAGCAATCAGCCCCAGCATTTT
TRBV30,TRBJ2-3,TRBD1,.,CAWTPGTGGADTQYF,TGTGCCTGGACTCCCGGGACAGGGGGGGCGGATACGCAGTATTTT
TRBV6-5,TRBJ1-1,.,.,CASSYSPPAEAFF,TGTGCCAGCAGTTACTCGCCCCCGGCTGAAGCTTTCTTT
TRBV4-1,TRBJ1-5,.,.,CASSQSGLVPYSNQPQHF,TGCGCCAGCAGCCAAAGCGGTCTAGTCCCTTATAGCAATCAGCCCCAGCATTTT
TRBV29-1,TRBJ1-5,.,.,CSVQDPSQNQPQHF,TGCAGCGTCCAAGACCCCTCCCAAAATCAGCCCCAGCATTTT
TRBV4-2,TRBJ2-5,TRBD2,once,CASRVSLAGDQETQYF,TGTGCCAGCAGGGTTTCACTAGCGGGGGATCAAGAGACCCAGTACTTC
TRBV9,TRBJ1-1,.,.,CASSHGGSQAFF,TGTGCCAGCAGCCACGGGGGTAGTCAAGCTTTCTTT
TRBV11-3,TRBJ2-1,TRBD2,once,CASSLVYGGNPYNEQFF,TGTGCCAGCAGCTTAGTTTACGGGGGGAACCCCTACAATGAGCAGTTCTTC
TRBV10-3,TRBJ2-1,.,.,CAISDRGGSQRVQLSYNEQFF,TGTGCCATCAGTGATCGTGGAGGGTCCCAGCGGGTACAGCTATCCTACAATGAGCAGTTCTTC
TRBV30,TRBJ1-1,TRBD1,.,CAWRQGVSPNTEAFF,TGTGCCTGGCGACAGGGGGTGTCCCCAAACACTGAAGCTTTCTTT